One T cell receptor beta chain is described in this entry. These data originate in a study of CD8 T cells in Susac syndrome. It was with random hexamers that 0.5 to 1 ug RNA was reverse transcribed. TCRdb analysed the immunoSEQ multiplex PCR reads with MiXCR anew, one entry per CDR3 protein. The sample lists about 120,000 distinct CDR3 sequences; about 92% were seen once. V was pared by 6 bases and J by 0 bases, with 11 bases between. The CDR3 has 14 amino acids. Per the germline V gene, CDR1 is SGHTA and CDR2 is FQGNSA. Sequencing of TCR beta drew on CD8+ and CD4+ T cells from blood. In the multiple sclerosis control group, patients were treatment-naive and had stable or active relapsing-remitting disease.

V gene TRBV7-2 combines with J gene TRBJ1-2; unclear D gene. The receptor was derived from a human donor with multiple sclerosis. Source material: CD4+ T cells from PBMCs. CDR3 DNA sequence: TGTGCCAGCAGTCTCCTCATAGCTAACTATGGCTACACCTTC. As protein: CASSLLIANYGYTF.